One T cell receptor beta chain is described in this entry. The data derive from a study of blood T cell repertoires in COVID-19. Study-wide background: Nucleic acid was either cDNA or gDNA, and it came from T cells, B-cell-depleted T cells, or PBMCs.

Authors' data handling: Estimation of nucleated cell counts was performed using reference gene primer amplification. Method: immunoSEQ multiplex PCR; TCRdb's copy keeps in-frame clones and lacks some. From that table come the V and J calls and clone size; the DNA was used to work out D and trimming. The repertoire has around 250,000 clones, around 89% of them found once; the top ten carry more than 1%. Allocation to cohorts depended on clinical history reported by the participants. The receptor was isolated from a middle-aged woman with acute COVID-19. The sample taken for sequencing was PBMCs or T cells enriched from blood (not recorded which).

In nucleotides, the CDR3 is TGTGCCAGCAGCATACCGGGACAGGGATCGATCGAGCAGTACTTC. This codes for CASSIPGQGSIEQYF. V is TRBV3-1 (or the pseudogene TRBV3-2) and J is TRBJ2-7; 9 bases line up with TRBD1. Losses at the gene ends were 5 bases for V and 6 bases for J; bases not matched to a gene: 11. The CDR3 sequence is 15 residues long. The germline gives CDR1 LGHDT, CDR2 YNNKEL (reference sequence).